Described below is a single T cell receptor (beta chain) sequence and its context. As yet, its antigen is unknown. Using immunoSEQ multiplex PCR, the repertoire was profiled, and TCRdb retains in-frame clones only, with some absent. The table records about 140,000 clones, roughly 91% of them present only once. The data belong to a study of T cell responses to AZD1222 COVID-19 vaccine. General study findings and limits: Spike-specific TCR breadth and depth went up after people got two AZD1222 doses. Baseline seropositives among AZD1222 recipients totaled only five to seven.

Pooled in the analysis were second doses at about 4 or about 12 weeks. Per the germline V gene, CDR1 is SGHTA and CDR2 is FQGNSA. The CDR3 has 15 amino acids. The J segment lost 4 bases and the V segment lost 3 bases, leaving 9 bases of the junction unmatched. Source: peripheral blood, taken 28 days after the second AZD1222 dose. This clonotype was obtained from an adult who received the AZD1222 COVID-19 vaccine. This rearrangement joins TRBV7-2 to TRBJ2-7; 7 bases are shared with TRBD1. The CDR3: CASSFTGVTGYEQYF. The CDR3 DNA reads as TGTGCCAGCAGCTTTACAGGGGTCACGGGTTACGAGCAGTACTTC.